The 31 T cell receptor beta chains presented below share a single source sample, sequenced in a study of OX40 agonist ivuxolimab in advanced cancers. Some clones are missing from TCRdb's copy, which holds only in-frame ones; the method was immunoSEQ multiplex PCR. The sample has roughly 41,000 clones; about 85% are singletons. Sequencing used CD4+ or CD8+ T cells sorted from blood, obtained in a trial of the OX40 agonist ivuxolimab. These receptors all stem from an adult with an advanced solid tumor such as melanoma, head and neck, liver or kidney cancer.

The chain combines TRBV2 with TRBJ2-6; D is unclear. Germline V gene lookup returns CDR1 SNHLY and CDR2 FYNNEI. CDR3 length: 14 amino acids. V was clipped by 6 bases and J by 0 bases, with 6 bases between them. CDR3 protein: CASSGYSGANVLTF. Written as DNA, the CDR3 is TGTGCCAGCAGCGGATACTCTGGGGCCAACGTCCTGACTTTC. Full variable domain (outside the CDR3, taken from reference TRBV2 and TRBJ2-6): EPEVTQTPSHQVTQMGQEVILRCVPISNHLYFYWYRQILGQKVEFLVSFYNNEISEKSEIFDDQFSVERPDGSNFTLKIRSTKLEDSAMYFCASSGYSGANVLTFGAGSRLTVL.

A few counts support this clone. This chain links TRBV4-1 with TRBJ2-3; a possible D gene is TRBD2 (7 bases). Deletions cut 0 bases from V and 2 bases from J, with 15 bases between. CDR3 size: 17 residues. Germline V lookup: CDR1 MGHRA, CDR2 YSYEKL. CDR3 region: CASSQDGRGGITDTQYF. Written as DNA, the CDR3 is TGCGCCAGCAGCCAAGATGGGAGGGGGGGTATCACAGATACGCAGTATTTT.

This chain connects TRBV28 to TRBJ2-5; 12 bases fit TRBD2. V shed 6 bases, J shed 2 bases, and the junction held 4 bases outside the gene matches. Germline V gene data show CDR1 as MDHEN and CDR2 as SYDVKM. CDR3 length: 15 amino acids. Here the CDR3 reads CASSSGTSGQETQYF. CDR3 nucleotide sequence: TGTGCCAGCAGCTCCGGGACTAGCGGGCAAGAGACCCAGTACTTC.

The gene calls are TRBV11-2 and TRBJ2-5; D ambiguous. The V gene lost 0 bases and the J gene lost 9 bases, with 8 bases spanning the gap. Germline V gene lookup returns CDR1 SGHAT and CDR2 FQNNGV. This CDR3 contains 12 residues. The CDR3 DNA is TGTGCCAGCAGCTTAGACCTCCGGGCCCAGTACTTC. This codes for CASSLDLRAQYF.

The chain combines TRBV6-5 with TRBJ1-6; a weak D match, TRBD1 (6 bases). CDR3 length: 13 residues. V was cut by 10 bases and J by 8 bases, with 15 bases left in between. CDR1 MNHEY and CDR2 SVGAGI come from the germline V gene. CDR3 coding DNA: TGTGCCACCCACGGGGGGGGCCATTCACCCCTCCACTTT. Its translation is CATHGGGHSPLHF.

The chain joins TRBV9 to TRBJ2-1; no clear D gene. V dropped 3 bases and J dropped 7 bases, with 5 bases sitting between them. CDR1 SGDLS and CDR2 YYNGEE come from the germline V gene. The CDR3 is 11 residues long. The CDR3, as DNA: TGTGCCAGCAGCGCGGCTAATGAGCAGTTCTTC. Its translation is CASSAANEQFF.

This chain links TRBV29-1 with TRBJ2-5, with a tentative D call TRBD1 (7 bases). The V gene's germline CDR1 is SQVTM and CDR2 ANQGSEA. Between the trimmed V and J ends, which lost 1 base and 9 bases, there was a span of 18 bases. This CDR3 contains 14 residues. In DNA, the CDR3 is TGCAGCGTTGAAGGTGTAGGAGACAGGGAGGCCCAGTACTTC. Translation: CSVEGVGDREAQYF. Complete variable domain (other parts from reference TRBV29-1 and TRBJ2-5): SAVISQKPSRDICQRGTSLTIQCQVDSQVTMMFWYRQQPGQSLTLIATANQGSEATYESGFVIDKFPISRPNLTFSTLTVSNMSPEDSSIYLCSVEGVGDREAQYFGPGTRLLVL.

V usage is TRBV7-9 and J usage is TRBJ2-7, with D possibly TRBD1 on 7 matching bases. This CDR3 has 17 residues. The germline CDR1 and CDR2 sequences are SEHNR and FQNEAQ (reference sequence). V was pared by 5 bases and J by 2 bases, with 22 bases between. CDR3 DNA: TGTGCCAGCAGCCAAGGTGGGAGGACAGGTCGCACCTACGAGCAGTACTTC. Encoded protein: CASSQGGRTGRTYEQYF.

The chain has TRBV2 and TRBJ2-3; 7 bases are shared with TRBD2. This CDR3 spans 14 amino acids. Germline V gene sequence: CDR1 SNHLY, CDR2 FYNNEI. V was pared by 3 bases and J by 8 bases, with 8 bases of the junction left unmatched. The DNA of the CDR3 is TGTGCCAGCAGTGATCGGGTGGGGGGGACTACGCAGTATTTT. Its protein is CASSDRVGGTTQYF.

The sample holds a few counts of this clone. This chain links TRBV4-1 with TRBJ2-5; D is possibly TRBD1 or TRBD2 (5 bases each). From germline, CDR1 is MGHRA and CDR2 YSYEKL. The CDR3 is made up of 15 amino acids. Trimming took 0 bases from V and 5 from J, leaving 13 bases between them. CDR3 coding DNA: TGCGCCAGCAGCCAAGAAGAAGGGGAGTTGGAGACCCAGTACTTC. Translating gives CASSQEEGELETQYF.

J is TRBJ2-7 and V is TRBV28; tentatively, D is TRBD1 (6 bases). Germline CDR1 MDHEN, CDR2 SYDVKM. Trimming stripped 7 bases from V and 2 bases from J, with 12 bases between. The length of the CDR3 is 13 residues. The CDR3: CASTPQGPYEQYF. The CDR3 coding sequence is TGTGCCAGCACCCCACAGGGCCCCTACGAGCAGTACTTC.

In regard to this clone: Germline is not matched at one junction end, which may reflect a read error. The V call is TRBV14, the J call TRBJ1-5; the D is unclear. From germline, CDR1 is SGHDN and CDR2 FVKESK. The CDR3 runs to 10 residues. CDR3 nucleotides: TGCCCATCTCGCGGGCAGCCCCAGCATTTT. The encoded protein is CPSRGQPQHF.

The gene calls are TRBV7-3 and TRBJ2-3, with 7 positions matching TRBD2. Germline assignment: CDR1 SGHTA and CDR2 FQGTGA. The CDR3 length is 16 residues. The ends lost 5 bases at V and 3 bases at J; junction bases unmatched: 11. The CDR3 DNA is TGTGCCAGCAGCCCCCGGGGAGCGGGGAGGACAGATACGCAGTATTTT. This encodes CASSPRGAGRTDTQYF.

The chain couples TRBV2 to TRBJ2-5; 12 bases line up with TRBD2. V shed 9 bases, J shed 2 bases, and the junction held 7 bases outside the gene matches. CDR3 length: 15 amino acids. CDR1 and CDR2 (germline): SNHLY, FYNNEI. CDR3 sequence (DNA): TGTGCCAGTGGACTAGCGGGGTGGGGTCAAGAGACCCAGTACTTC. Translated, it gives CASGLAGWGQETQYF. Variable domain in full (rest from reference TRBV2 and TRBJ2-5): EPEVTQTPSHQVTQMGQEVILRCVPISNHLYFYWYRQILGQKVEFLVSFYNNEISEKSEIFDDQFSVERPDGSNFTLKIRSTKLEDSAMYFCASGLAGWGQETQYFGPGTRLLVL.

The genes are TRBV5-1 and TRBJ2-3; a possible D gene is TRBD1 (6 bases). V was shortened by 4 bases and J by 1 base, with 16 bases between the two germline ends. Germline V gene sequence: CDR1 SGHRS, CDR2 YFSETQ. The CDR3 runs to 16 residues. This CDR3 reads CASSPEGDTRTDTQYF. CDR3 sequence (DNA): TGCGCCAGCAGCCCTGAAGGGGACACCCGCACAGATACGCAGTATTTT.

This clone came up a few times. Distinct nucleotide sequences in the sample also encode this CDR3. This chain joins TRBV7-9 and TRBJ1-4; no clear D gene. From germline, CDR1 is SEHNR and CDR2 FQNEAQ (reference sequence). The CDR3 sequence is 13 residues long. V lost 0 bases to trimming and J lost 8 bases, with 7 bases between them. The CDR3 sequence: CASSLAEGEKLFF. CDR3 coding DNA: TGTGCCAGCAGCTTAGCCGAAGGGGAAAAACTGTTTTTT.

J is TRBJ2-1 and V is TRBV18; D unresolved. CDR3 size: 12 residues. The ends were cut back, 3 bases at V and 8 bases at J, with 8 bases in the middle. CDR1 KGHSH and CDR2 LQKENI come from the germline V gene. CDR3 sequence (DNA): TGTGCCAGCTCACCTAGTAGTTATGAGCAGTTCTTC. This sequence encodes CASSPSSYEQFF.

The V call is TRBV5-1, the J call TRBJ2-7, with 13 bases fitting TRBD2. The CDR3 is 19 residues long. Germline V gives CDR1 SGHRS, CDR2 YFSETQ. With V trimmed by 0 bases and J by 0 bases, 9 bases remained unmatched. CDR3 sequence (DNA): TGCGCCAGCAGCTTGGAGGGACTAGCGGGATTAAGGGGCTCCTACGAGCAGTACTTC. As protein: CASSLEGLAGLRGSYEQYF.

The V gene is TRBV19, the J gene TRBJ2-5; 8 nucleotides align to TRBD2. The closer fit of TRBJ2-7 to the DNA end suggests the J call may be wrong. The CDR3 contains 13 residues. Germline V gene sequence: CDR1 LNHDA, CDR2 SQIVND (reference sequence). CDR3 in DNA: TGTGCCAGTAGTCTCGGGAGGGACTACGAGCAGTACTTC. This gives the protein CASSLGRDYEQYF.

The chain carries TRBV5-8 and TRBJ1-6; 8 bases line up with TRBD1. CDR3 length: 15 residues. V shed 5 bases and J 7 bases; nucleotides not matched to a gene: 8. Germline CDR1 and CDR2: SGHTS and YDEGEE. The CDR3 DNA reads TGTGCCAGCAGTGCCGGACAGGGCATGAATTCACCCCTCCACTTT. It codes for CASSAGQGMNSPLHF.

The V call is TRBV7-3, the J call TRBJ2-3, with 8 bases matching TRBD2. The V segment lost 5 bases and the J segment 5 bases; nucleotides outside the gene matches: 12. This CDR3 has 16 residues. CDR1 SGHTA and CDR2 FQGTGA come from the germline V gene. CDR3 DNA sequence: TGTGCCAGCAGCCCCCGACTGGACGGGGGGGGAGATACGCAGTATTTT. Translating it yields CASSPRLDGGGDTQYF.

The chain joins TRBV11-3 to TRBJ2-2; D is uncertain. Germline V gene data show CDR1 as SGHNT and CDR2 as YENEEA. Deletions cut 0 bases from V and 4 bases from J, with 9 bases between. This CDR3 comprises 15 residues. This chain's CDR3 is CASSLELGITGELFF. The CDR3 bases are TGTGCCAGCAGCTTAGAATTGGGAATCACCGGGGAGCTGTTTTTT.

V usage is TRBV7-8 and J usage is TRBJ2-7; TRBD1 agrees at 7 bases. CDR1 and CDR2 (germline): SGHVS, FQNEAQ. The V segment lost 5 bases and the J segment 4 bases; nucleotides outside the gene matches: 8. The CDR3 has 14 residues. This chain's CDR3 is CASSPSHRGYEQYF. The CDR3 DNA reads TGTGCCAGCAGCCCATCCCACAGGGGTTACGAGCAGTACTTC.

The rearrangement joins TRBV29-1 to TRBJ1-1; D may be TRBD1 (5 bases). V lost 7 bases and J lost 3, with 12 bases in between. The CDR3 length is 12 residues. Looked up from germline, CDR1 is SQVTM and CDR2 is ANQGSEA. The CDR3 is CSGLSGHTEAFF. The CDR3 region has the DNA TGCAGCGGCCTTTCAGGGCACACTGAAGCTTTCTTT.

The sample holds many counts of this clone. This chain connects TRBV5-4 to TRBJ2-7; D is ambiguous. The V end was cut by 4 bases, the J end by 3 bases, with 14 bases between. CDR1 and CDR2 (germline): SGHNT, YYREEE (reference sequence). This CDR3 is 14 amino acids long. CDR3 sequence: CASSRSYLVYEQYF. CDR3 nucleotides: TGTGCCAGCAGCCGAAGCTACCTAGTCTACGAGCAGTACTTC.

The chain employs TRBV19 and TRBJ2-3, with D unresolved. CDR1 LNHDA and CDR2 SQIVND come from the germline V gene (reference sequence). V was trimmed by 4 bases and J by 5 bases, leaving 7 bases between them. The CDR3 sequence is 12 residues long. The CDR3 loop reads CASSRLGDTQYF. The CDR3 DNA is TGTGCCAGTAGTAGACTCGGAGATACGCAGTATTTT.

CDR3 nucleotide sequence: TGTGCCAGTAGTCGGCGGGGGCACACAGATACGCAGTATTTT. Its translation: CASSRRGHTDTQYF. The chain combines TRBV19 with TRBJ2-3, with D possibly being TRBD2 (7 bases). The V end lost 5 bases, the J end lost 2 bases, and 11 bases lay between the germline ends. The CDR3 is 14 amino acids. Germline-derived CDR1 and CDR2 are LNHDA and SQIVND (reference sequence).

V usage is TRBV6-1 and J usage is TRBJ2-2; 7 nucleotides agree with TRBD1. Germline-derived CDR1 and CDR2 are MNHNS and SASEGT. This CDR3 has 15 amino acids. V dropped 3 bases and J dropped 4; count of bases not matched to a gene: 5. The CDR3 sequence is CASSEWQGVTGELFF. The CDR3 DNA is TGTGCCAGCAGTGAGTGGCAGGGGGTCACCGGGGAGCTGTTTTTT.

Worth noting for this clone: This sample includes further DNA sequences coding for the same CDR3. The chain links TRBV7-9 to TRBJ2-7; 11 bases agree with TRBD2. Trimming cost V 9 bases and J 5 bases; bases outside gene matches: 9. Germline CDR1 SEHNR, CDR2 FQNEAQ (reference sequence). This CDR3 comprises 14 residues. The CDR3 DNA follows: TGTGCCAGTAGCCTCCTAGCGGGAGGTAACGAGCAGTACTTC. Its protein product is CASSLLAGGNEQYF.

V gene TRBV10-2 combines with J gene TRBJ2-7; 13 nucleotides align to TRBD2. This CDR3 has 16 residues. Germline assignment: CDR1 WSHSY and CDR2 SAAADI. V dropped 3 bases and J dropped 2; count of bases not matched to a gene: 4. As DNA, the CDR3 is TGCGCCAGCAGTGATCGTGGGACTAGCGGGACCTACGAGCAGTACTTC. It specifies CASSDRGTSGTYEQYF.

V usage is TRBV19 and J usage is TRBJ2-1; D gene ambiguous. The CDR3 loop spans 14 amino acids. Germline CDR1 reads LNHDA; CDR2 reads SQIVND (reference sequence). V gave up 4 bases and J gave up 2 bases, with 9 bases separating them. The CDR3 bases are TGTGCCAGTAGTAGGAGTTTTGCCTACAATGAGCAGTTCTTC. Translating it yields CASSRSFAYNEQFF.